These 17 T cell receptor beta chains were sequenced from one sample in a study of radiotherapy plus CTLA-4 blockade in lung cancer. Method: immunoSEQ multiplex PCR; TCRdb's copy keeps in-frame clones and lacks some. The table records about 110,000 clones, over 75% of them present only once. The source material was peripheral blood, sampled from a patient treated with radiotherapy plus ipilimumab. The receptor set was obtained from a human donor with non-small cell lung cancer that progressed on radiotherapy plus ipilimumab. Some clones in this sample may be carry-over from other donors' samples.

This rearrangement joins TRBV18 to TRBJ2-7; the D gene is possibly TRBD1 (5 bases). Germline values: CDR1 KGHSH, CDR2 LQKENI. The CDR3 extends over 14 amino acids. V was cut by 3 bases and J by 3 bases, with 12 bases left in between. The CDR3, as DNA: TGTGCCAGCTCACCCGTGACAGAATTCTACGAGCAGTACTTC. It yields the protein CASSPVTEFYEQYF.

The chain carries TRBV7-8 and TRBJ2-2, with 8 bases that match TRBD1. CDR1 SGHVS and CDR2 FQNEAQ come from the germline V gene. V shed 5 bases, J shed 4 bases, and the junction held 9 bases outside the gene matches. This CDR3 contains 16 residues. The CDR3 loop reads CASSRPTGVPTGELFF. CDR3 DNA: TGTGCCAGCAGCAGACCGACAGGGGTCCCCACCGGGGAGCTGTTTTTT.

V and J are TRBV7-3 and TRBJ1-1; D is perhaps TRBD1 (5 bases). The CDR3 runs to 14 residues. The V and J ends lost 7 bases and 3 bases respectively, with 15 bases between them. Per germline, CDR1 SGHTA and CDR2 FQGTGA. CDR3 sequence reads: CASTPGGTDTEAFF. CDR3 DNA: TGTGCCAGCACCCCGGGGGGGACGGACACTGAAGCTTTCTTT.

This chain uses TRBV4-3 with TRBJ1-1, with D uncertain. The germline CDR1 and CDR2 sequences are LGHNA and YSLEER. This CDR3 is 15 amino acids long. Trimming cost V 1 base and J 0 bases, with 9 bases left between them. Here the CDR3 reads CASSQGVLMNTEAFF. CDR3 bases: TGCGCCAGCAGCCAAGGAGTCCTCATGAACACTGAAGCTTTCTTT.

This clone has just a few counts. The rearrangement uses TRBV6-5 and TRBJ2-1; TRBD2 aligns across 9 bases. Germline values: CDR1 MNHEY, CDR2 SVGAGI. The CDR3 is made up of 15 amino acids. V trimming: 6 bases; J trimming: 7 bases; junction bases outside the gene matches: 10. The CDR3 region is CASRAGTSPRNEQFF. The CDR3 DNA reads TGTGCCAGCAGGGCCGGGACTAGCCCCCGTAATGAGCAGTTCTTC.

This rearrangement joins TRBV6-5 to TRBJ2-1; 9 bases align to TRBD1. V lost 5 bases and J lost 7; bases outside the gene matches: 6. Germline V gene lookup returns CDR1 MNHEY and CDR2 SVGAGI. The CDR3 has 14 amino acids. DNA for the CDR3: TGTGCCAGCAGTAACAGGGGGCGGGGGAATGAGCAGTTCTTC. Translation: CASSNRGRGNEQFF.

The chain carries TRBV7-2 and TRBJ2-3, with TRBD2 matching 7 bases. Trimming at V came to 3 bases and at J to 2 bases, leaving 5 bases not matched to a gene. Germline V gene lookup returns CDR1 SGHTA and CDR2 FQGNSA. The CDR3 is 15 residues long. CDR3 sequence reads: CASSFWGGNTDTQYF. The CDR3 nucleotides are TGTGCCAGCAGCTTCTGGGGGGGGAACACAGATACGCAGTATTTT.

The V call is TRBV9, the J call TRBJ1-3; TRBD1 agrees at 7 bases. Germline-derived CDR1 and CDR2 are SGDLS and YYNGEE. The CDR3 spans 15 residues. Trimming at V came to 4 bases and at J to 1 base, leaving 5 bases not matched to a gene. The CDR3 region is CASSRQGPSGNTIYF. As DNA, the CDR3 is TGTGCCAGCAGCCGACAGGGCCCGTCTGGAAACACCATATATTTT.

V usage is TRBV7-3 and J usage is TRBJ2-1; D unclear. The CDR3 runs 15 residues. With 6 bases removed from V and 8 bases from J, the gap between germline ends came to 20 bases. Germline V gene lookup returns CDR1 SGHTA and CDR2 FQGTGA. CDR3 nucleotide sequence: TGTGCCAGCAGTCCGCCCGGGCCCCCGGGCGATGAGCAGTTCTTC. Translation gives CASSPPGPPGDEQFF.

The rearrangement joins TRBV5-1 to TRBJ1-1; weak D call: TRBD1 (6 bases). CDR1 and CDR2 from the germline V gene are SGHRS and YFSETQ. The CDR3 contains 14 residues. V was trimmed by 6 bases and J by 4 bases, leaving 16 bases between them. The CDR3 coding sequence is TGCGCCAGCAAAATTTCACAGGGAAGCACTGAAGCTTTCTTT. Its translation: CASKISQGSTEAFF.

The J gene is TRBJ1-1, the V gene TRBV18; 11 positions match TRBD1. Germline V gene lookup returns CDR1 KGHSH and CDR2 LQKENI. The J segment lost 4 bases and the V segment lost 3 bases, leaving 4 bases of the junction unmatched. The CDR3 is 15 amino acids. The chain's CDR3 is CASSPTGTGGTEAFF. The CDR3 bases are TGTGCCAGCTCACCTACCGGGACAGGGGGCACTGAAGCTTTCTTT.

The V call is TRBV5-1, the J call TRBJ2-2; D uncertain. Germline CDR1 SGHRS, CDR2 YFSETQ. The V gene lost 3 bases and the J gene lost 1 base, with 7 bases spanning the gap. CDR3 length: 14 amino acids. CDR3 in amino acids: CASSSRRNTGELFF. CDR3 DNA: TGCGCCAGCAGCTCACGAAGGAACACCGGGGAGCTGTTTTTT.

The chain carries TRBV11-3 and TRBJ2-7; TRBD1 might be the D (6 bases). The germline V gene has CDR1 SGHNT and CDR2 YENEEA. Trimming left V 5 bases short and J 1 base short, with 9 bases between. The CDR3 runs 13 residues. CDR3 residues: CASSRGQSYEQYF. The CDR3 nucleotides are TGTGCCAGCAGCCGCGGACAGTCCTACGAGCAGTACTTC.

The V gene is TRBV2, the J gene TRBJ1-5; TRBD1 is a possible D gene (5 bases). In germline, CDR1 is SNHLY, CDR2 FYNNEI. The CDR3 totals 15 residues. V was clipped by 7 bases and J by 5 bases, with 18 bases between them. CDR3 sequence: CASTHGRGTDQPQHF. Here the CDR3 DNA reads TGTGCCAGCACCCATGGACGGGGCACGGATCAGCCCCAGCATTTT.

The V call is TRBV5-1, the J call TRBJ1-2, with unresolved D. CDR1 and CDR2 (germline): SGHRS, YFSETQ. The CDR3 is 16 residues long. The V end lost 0 bases, the J end lost 4 bases, and 16 bases lay between the germline ends. The chain's CDR3 is CASSLDFKGWAYGYTF. CDR3 nucleotides: TGCGCCAGCAGCTTGGATTTTAAGGGTTGGGCCTATGGCTACACCTTC.

The V gene is TRBV7-8, the J gene TRBJ1-4, with 9 bases lining up with TRBD1. CDR1 and CDR2 from the germline V gene are SGHVS and FQNEAQ. This CDR3 has 15 residues. V was clipped by 1 base and J by 4 bases; unmatched bases: 1. CDR3 loop: CASSLVGQGNEKLFF. The CDR3 DNA reads TGTGCCAGCAGCTTAGTGGGACAGGGTAATGAAAAACTGTTTTTT.

The chain links TRBV6-6 to TRBJ2-3; D possibly corresponds to TRBD2 (6 bases). Germline loops: CDR1 MNHNY, CDR2 SVGAGI (reference sequence). This CDR3 comprises 16 residues. Deletions cut 6 bases from V and 4 bases from J, with 20 bases between. Here the CDR3 reads CASRTSQALVADTQYF. CDR3 in DNA: TGTGCCAGCAGAACTAGCCAGGCCCTGGTGGCAGATACGCAGTATTTT.